The present T cell receptor (beta chain) was sequenced within a study of shared clonotypes between healthy human individuals (dated by TCRdb to the early 2020s). Background on the whole study: The cohort included three men and a couple of women between 18 and 49 years of age. To increase sequencing depth and limit assay-specific biases, TCR repertoire library preparation and sequencing were carried out by different laboratories using diverse techniques. For each donor, three plates each were used for CD4 naive and CD4 memory, two plates were used for CD8 naive, and one plate was used for CD8 memory. To estimate repertoire size and how much clonotypes are shared between individuals, the study performed deep sequencing of blood TCR repertoires from a handful of healthy adults. Each donor's leukapheresis produced roughly between about 0.9 and 9.5 billion PBMCs. What the authors observed across the whole study: Sampling was restricted to blood, and TCR repertoires in tissue are likely to differ from TCR repertoires in blood. Across a handful of donors, roughly 5.4% of naive CD4, roughly 3.3% of naive CD8, about 2.3% of memory CD4, and 0.4% to 0.45% of memory CD8 clonotypes were shared. Naive subsets generally had larger estimated clonotype richness than memory subsets did. Compared with non-shared clonotypes, the clonotypes found in all four sorted-subset donors had higher generation probabilities. Based on pairwise subsampling, the degree of clonotype sharing among donors was expected to be affected by sequencing depth. The genetic and exposure-history diversity represented was limited by the small number of donors. Incomplete sequencing was indicated by rarefaction of sorted-subset datasets, despite the large sequencing depth.

The donors were healthy, HIV-negative adults who had no recently reported acute infections or vaccinations. All donors were Caucasian adults living in Nashville, Tennessee, USA. CD4+ T cells were enriched by magnetic negative selection; naive cells were then positively selected on CD45RA, and the negative fraction formed the memory subset. Blood was collected by leukapheresis, and PBMCs were isolated by Ficoll-Histopaque density gradient centrifugation and then cryopreserved in liquid nitrogen vapor phase. Purity and quantity of every magnetically sorted T cell population were checked by analytical flow cytometry. From each sorted fraction, genomic DNA was isolated and quantified by UV absorbance on a Nanodrop 2000c. This clone was seen just once. Its binding antigen is unknown. Qualities for individual bases were not recorded, and no much larger clone is one base off. Using the deep immunoSEQ assay, TCR CDR3 regions were amplified from genomic DNA by multiplex PCR. Extracted genomic DNA from each cell subset was distributed evenly across all wells of several immunoSEQ 96-well plates, and each plate was treated as a replicate. Each replicate PCR for sorted subsets received about 210 ng genomic DNA, equal to about 30,000 T cell genomes. Purified libraries were quantified with a Qubit 3.0 fluorometer, sized on a Bioanalyzer 2100, and re-quantified with the KAPA Library Quantification kit. Every immunoSEQ 96-well plate was sequenced on a dedicated single-read 150-cycle Illumina NextSeq 550 flow cell. The study's own analysis went as follows. Because the immunoSEQ output included only junctional sequences and no quality scores, the filtering could not be the same as the filtering used for full-length reads. To assign V/J genes and CDR3, sequences were annotated against IMGT germline references using PyIR, a Python wrapper for IgBLAST v1.9. Reads with weak V/J assignments (E-value above 1e-6), missing CDR3, stop codons, out-of-frame junctions, or ambiguous translated residues were removed. V3J clonotypes were defined as sequences sharing an identical inferred V gene, J gene, and CDR3 amino acid sequence. The percentage overlap between two repertoires was calculated by dividing the number of shared unique clonotypes by the size of the smaller repertoire. Three approaches were used to assess repertoire richness: RTK rarefaction, the Chao1 estimator, and Recon v2.1 estimates of unobserved clonotypes. Generation probabilities for all TCRbeta clonotypes obtained by the gDNA method from a handful of donors were computed using OLGA. TCRdb took this table from immuneACCESS and kept in-frame rearrangements with V and J called. Such tables lack part of the clones; where checked against another copy, unresolved V genes explain under half of the gap, and the rest is unexplained. That table supplies the V and J calls and clone size; D and trimming were determined from the DNA. In all, the sample holds 1.5 million to 1.9 million clones, and around 98% of those were seen once. Clones ranked in the top ten supply 0.4% to 0.55% of the sample.

Cut back by 1 base and 0 bases, the V and J ends lie 19 bases apart. The CDR3 has 19 amino acids, counting the end cysteine and phenylalanine. CDR3 DNA is the only sequence kept; it has 57 bases, read in frame from the first base. The CDR1 and CDR2 encoded by the germline V gene are LGHNT and FRNRAP. The receptor chain draws on TRBV12-5 and TRBJ2-1, with TRBD1 perhaps the D gene, on 6 matching bases. This TCR was sampled from a man younger than 45 in good health. Sample: naive CD4+ T cells sorted from blood. Interpreted using the paper, the cell subset or site label stands for: CD45RA+ positively selected. The CDR3: CASGLAPIPQGPSYNEQFF. The nucleotide sequence reads as follows: TGTGCTAGTGGTTTGGCGCCCATACCACAGGGCCCCTCCTACAATGAGCAGTTCTTC. Reference TRBV12-5 and TRBJ2-1 proteins supply the regions before and after the CDR3; the full variable domain is: DARVTQTPRHKVTEMGQEVTMRCQPILGHNTVFWYRQTMMQGLELLAYFRNRAPLDDSGMPKDRFSAEMPDATLATLKIQPSEPRDSAVYFCASGLAPIPQGPSYNEQFFGPGTRLTVL.